Listed below are T cell receptor beta chains from one sample, sequenced in a study of blood T cell repertoires in COVID-19. The assay was immunoSEQ multiplex PCR, and TCRdb's table has in-frame clones only and misses some. The sample lists 200,000 to 250,000 clones; around 90% were seen once. The sample was PBMCs or T cells enriched from blood (not recorded which). The receptors here all came from a woman aged 30 to 39 who had recovered from COVID-19. Each CDR3 is given with its conserved first and last residue. The order of the fields is clone size, D gene, J gene, V gene, CDR3 protein, CDR3 DNA. A D gene is named only where the DNA matches it firmly. Rows may omit the clone size; those that give it use once, few, many or a size class.

clone size: NA
D gene: NA
J gene: TRBJ1-1
V gene: TRBV6-2/TRBV6-3
CDR3 protein: CASSYEFGRTAYTEAFF
CDR3 DNA: TGTGCCAGCAGTTACGAATTCGGACGGACAGCTTACACTGAAGCTTTCTTT

clone size: NA
D gene: NA
J gene: TRBJ1-2
V gene: TRBV6-5
CDR3 protein: CASRKEGPYGYTF
CDR3 DNA: TGTGCCAGCCGGAAAGAGGGTCCCTATGGCTACACCTTC

clone size: NA
D gene: TRBD1
J gene: TRBJ1-5
V gene: TRBV19
CDR3 protein: CASSRDREGNQPQHF
CDR3 DNA: TGTGCCAGTAGTCGGGACAGGGAAGGCAATCAGCCCCAGCATTTT

clone size: NA
D gene: NA
J gene: TRBJ1-1
V gene: TRBV11-2
CDR3 protein: CASSPSGNTEAFF
CDR3 DNA: TGTGCCAGCAGCCCTTCAGGGAACACTGAAGCTTTCTTT

clone size: NA
D gene: NA
J gene: TRBJ2-6
V gene: TRBV6-5
CDR3 protein: CASSQSGANVLTF
CDR3 DNA: TGTGCCAGCAGTCAATCTGGGGCCAACGTCCTGACTTTC

clone size: NA
D gene: TRBD2
J gene: TRBJ2-5
V gene: TRBV4-2
CDR3 protein: CASSQKDIRLAGQETQYF
CDR3 DNA: TGTGCCAGCAGCCAAAAAGATATCCGACTAGCGGGGCAAGAGACCCAGTACTTC

clone size: once
D gene: TRBD1
J gene: TRBJ2-7
V gene: TRBV4-3
CDR3 protein: CASSPYGQGNYEQYF
CDR3 DNA: TGCGCCAGCAGCCCTTACGGACAGGGGAACTACGAGCAGTACTTC

clone size: NA
D gene: TRBD1
J gene: TRBJ1-2
V gene: TRBV9
CDR3 protein: CASKPADRRNYGYTF
CDR3 DNA: TGTGCCAGCAAACCCGCGGACAGGCGAAACTATGGCTACACCTTC

clone size: NA
D gene: NA
J gene: TRBJ1-3
V gene: TRBV4-2
CDR3 protein: CASSQVGDGNTIYF
CDR3 DNA: TGTGCCAGCAGCCAAGTAGGGGATGGAAACACCATATATTTT

clone size: NA
D gene: TRBD1
J gene: TRBJ1-1
V gene: TRBV4-2
CDR3 protein: CASSPRDRDEAFF
CDR3 DNA: TGTGCCAGCAGCCCCCGGGACAGAGATGAAGCTTTCTTT

clone size: NA
D gene: NA
J gene: TRBJ1-1
V gene: TRBV7-9
CDR3 protein: CASSYLGVNTEAFF
CDR3 DNA: TGTGCCAGCAGCTATTTAGGGGTGAACACTGAAGCTTTCTTT

clone size: NA
D gene: NA
J gene: TRBJ1-2
V gene: TRBV18
CDR3 protein: CASSADRTDLSGYTF
CDR3 DNA: TGTGCCAGCTCAGCAGACCGGACAGACCTGAGTGGCTACACCTTC

clone size: NA
D gene: NA
J gene: TRBJ1-3
V gene: TRBV6-5
CDR3 protein: CASSYSYFTGNTIYF
CDR3 DNA: TGTGCCAGCAGTTACTCATATTTTACTGGAAACACCATATATTTT

clone size: NA
D gene: NA
J gene: TRBJ1-2
V gene: TRBV2
CDR3 protein: CASSEVIGDGYTF
CDR3 DNA: TGTGCCAGCAGTGAAGTTATCGGGGATGGCTACACCTTC

clone size: NA
D gene: NA
J gene: TRBJ1-1
V gene: TRBV18
CDR3 protein: CASSPRSNTEAFF
CDR3 DNA: TGTGCCAGCTCACCGCGCTCGAACACTGAAGCTTTCTTT

clone size: NA
D gene: NA
J gene: TRBJ2-7
V gene: TRBV18
CDR3 protein: CASSQQGSFYEQYF
CDR3 DNA: TGTGCCAGCTCACAACAGGGTAGTTTCTACGAGCAGTACTTC

clone size: NA
D gene: TRBD1
J gene: TRBJ1-3
V gene: TRBV4-1
CDR3 protein: CASSMGQFSGNTIYF
CDR3 DNA: TGCGCCAGCAGCATGGGACAGTTCTCTGGAAACACCATATATTTT

clone size: NA
D gene: TRBD1
J gene: TRBJ1-3
V gene: TRBV2
CDR3 protein: CASSGAGTGVDTIYF
CDR3 DNA: TGTGCCAGCAGCGGAGCCGGGACAGGGGTAGACACCATATATTTT

clone size: few
D gene: TRBD1
J gene: TRBJ1-1
V gene: TRBV5-4
CDR3 protein: CASRKNRDRGTEAFF
CDR3 DNA: TGTGCCAGCAGGAAAAACCGGGACAGGGGCACTGAAGCTTTCTTT

clone size: once
D gene: NA
J gene: TRBJ1-3
V gene: TRBV9
CDR3 protein: CASSAEGNTIYF
CDR3 DNA: TGTGCCAGCAGCGCCGAGGGAAACACCATATATTTT

clone size: NA
D gene: NA
J gene: TRBJ1-2
V gene: TRBV5-4
CDR3 protein: CASSLAGREDGYTF
CDR3 DNA: TGTGCCAGCAGCTTGGCCGGAAGGGAGGATGGCTACACCTTC

clone size: NA
D gene: TRBD2
J gene: TRBJ2-3
V gene: TRBV9
CDR3 protein: CASSDSLTSGGATDTQYF
CDR3 DNA: TGTGCCAGCAGCGACAGCTTGACTAGCGGGGGGGCAACAGATACGCAGTATTTT

clone size: NA
D gene: TRBD2
J gene: TRBJ2-6
V gene: TRBV7-8
CDR3 protein: CASSPGLSGANVLTF
CDR3 DNA: TGTGCCAGCAGCCCGGGACTATCTGGGGCCAACGTCCTGACTTTC

clone size: NA
D gene: NA
J gene: TRBJ1-6
V gene: TRBV4-3
CDR3 protein: CASSQEYASYNSPLHF
CDR3 DNA: TGCGCCAGCAGCCAAGAATACGCGAGCTATAATTCACCCCTCCACTTT

clone size: NA
D gene: TRBD1
J gene: TRBJ2-7
V gene: TRBV13
CDR3 protein: CASSRTGGVYEQYF
CDR3 DNA: TGTGCCAGCAGCAGGACAGGGGGTGTCTACGAGCAGTACTTC

clone size: NA
D gene: TRBD1
J gene: TRBJ1-5
V gene: TRBV6-5
CDR3 protein: CASSDREFQPQHF
CDR3 DNA: TGTGCCAGCAGCGACAGGGAGTTTCAGCCCCAGCATTTT

clone size: once
D gene: TRBD1
J gene: TRBJ1-6
V gene: TRBV27
CDR3 protein: CASSFALFQGETWNPPLHF
CDR3 DNA: TGTGCCAGCAGTTTCGCCCTATTTCAGGGGGAAACGTGGAATCCACCCCTCCACTTT

clone size: NA
D gene: NA
J gene: TRBJ2-7
V gene: TRBV6-5
CDR3 protein: CASSSDGTRTYEQYF
CDR3 DNA: TGTGCCAGCAGTTCCGACGGGACAAGAACCTACGAGCAGTACTTC

clone size: NA
D gene: NA
J gene: TRBJ2-1
V gene: TRBV4-3
CDR3 protein: CASSQYQSGGLSYNEQFF
CDR3 DNA: TGCGCCAGCAGCCAATACCAGTCGGGGGGCCTTTCCTACAATGAGCAGTTCTTC

clone size: NA
D gene: NA
J gene: TRBJ1-1
V gene: TRBV27
CDR3 protein: CASSFMGKGAMNTEAFF
CDR3 DNA: TGTGCCAGCAGTTTTATGGGGAAAGGGGCCATGAACACTGAAGCTTTCTTT

clone size: NA
D gene: NA
J gene: TRBJ2-3
V gene: TRBV21-1
CDR3 protein: CASSKGGQDTDTQYF
CDR3 DNA: TGTGCCAGCAGCAAAGGCGGACAGGACACAGATACGCAGTATTTT

clone size: NA
D gene: NA
J gene: TRBJ1-2
V gene: TRBV15
CDR3 protein: CATSRDWRIGYTF
CDR3 DNA: TGTGCCACCAGCAGAGATTGGAGAATTGGCTACACCTTC

clone size: NA
D gene: TRBD1
J gene: TRBJ1-2
V gene: TRBV9
CDR3 protein: CASTSSTGANYGYTF
CDR3 DNA: TGTGCCAGCACATCATCGACAGGGGCTAACTATGGCTACACCTTC

clone size: NA
D gene: NA
J gene: TRBJ2-1
V gene: TRBV9
CDR3 protein: CASSAALRSSYNEQFF
CDR3 DNA: TGTGCCAGCAGCGCCGCCCTAAGGAGCTCCTACAATGAGCAGTTCTTC

clone size: NA
D gene: TRBD1
J gene: TRBJ1-1
V gene: TRBV5-1
CDR3 protein: CASSLGQGDSAFF
CDR3 DNA: TGCGCCAGCAGCCTAGGACAGGGTGATTCGGCTTTCTTT

clone size: NA
D gene: TRBD2
J gene: TRBJ2-1
V gene: TRBV6-5
CDR3 protein: CASSPSGGFNEQFF
CDR3 DNA: TGTGCCAGCTCCCCTAGCGGGGGTTTCAATGAGCAGTTCTTC

clone size: once
D gene: TRBD1
J gene: TRBJ1-6
V gene: TRBV19
CDR3 protein: CASSPTGGRSPLHF
CDR3 DNA: TGTGCCAGTAGCCCGACAGGGGGTAGATCACCCCTCCACTTT

clone size: NA
D gene: NA
J gene: TRBJ1-2
V gene: TRBV4-3
CDR3 protein: CASSHGRGYGYTF
CDR3 DNA: TGCGCCAGCAGCCATGGGAGGGGGTATGGCTACACCTTC